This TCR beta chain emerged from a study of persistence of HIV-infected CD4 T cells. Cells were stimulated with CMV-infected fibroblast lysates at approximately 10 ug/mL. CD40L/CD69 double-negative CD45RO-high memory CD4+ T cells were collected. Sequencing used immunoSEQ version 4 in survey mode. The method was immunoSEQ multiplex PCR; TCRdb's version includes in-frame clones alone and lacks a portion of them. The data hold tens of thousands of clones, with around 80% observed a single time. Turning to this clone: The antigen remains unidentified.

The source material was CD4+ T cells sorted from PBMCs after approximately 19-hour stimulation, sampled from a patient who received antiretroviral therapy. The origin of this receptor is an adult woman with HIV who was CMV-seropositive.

The CDR3 sequence is CASSTQQEKGSGNTIYF. The CDR3 bases are TGTGCCAGCAGCACCCAACAAGAGAAGGGCTCGGGAAACACCATATATTTT. The chain carries TRBV5-4 and TRBJ1-3; D gene uncertain. This CDR3 spans 17 amino acids. Germline V gene sequence: CDR1 SGHNT, CDR2 YYREEE (reference sequence). Between the trimmed V and J ends, which lost 4 bases and 4 bases, there was a span of 21 bases. Drawing the rest from reference TRBV5-4 and TRBJ1-3, the complete variable domain is ETGVTQSPTHLIKTRGQQVTLRCSSQSGHNTVSWYQQALGQGPQFIFQYYREEENGRGNFPPRFSGLQFPNYSSELNVNALELDDSALYLCASSTQQEKGSGNTIYFGEGSWLTVV.